This T cell receptor (beta chain) was identified in a study of blood T cell repertoires in COVID-19. Study-wide context: The United States, Italy and Spain provided the acute and convalescent COVID-19 samples. From T cells, B-cell-depleted T cells, or PBMCs came the material, which was cDNA or gDNA.

Assay used: immunoSEQ multiplex PCR; TCRdb lists only in-frame clones, some missing. The top ten clones hold around 2.9% of a sample with some 90,000 clones, around 89% of them seen once. Seattle researchers signed up patients amid active infection and tracked them longitudinally. The ends were cut back, 2 bases at V and 8 bases at J, with 13 bases in the middle. Germline V CDR1 and CDR2: SGDLS, YYNGEE. The CDR3 contains 14 residues. This clonotype originated in a man in his fifties or sixties with COVID-19, enrolled during active disease. V usage is TRBV9 and J usage is TRBJ1-4; tentative D call: TRBD1 (5 bases). The specimen sequenced was peripheral blood. The CDR3 protein is CASSVYGAGEKLFF. Written as DNA, the CDR3 is TGTGCCAGCAGCGTTTATGGGGCGGGGGAAAAACTGTTTTTT.